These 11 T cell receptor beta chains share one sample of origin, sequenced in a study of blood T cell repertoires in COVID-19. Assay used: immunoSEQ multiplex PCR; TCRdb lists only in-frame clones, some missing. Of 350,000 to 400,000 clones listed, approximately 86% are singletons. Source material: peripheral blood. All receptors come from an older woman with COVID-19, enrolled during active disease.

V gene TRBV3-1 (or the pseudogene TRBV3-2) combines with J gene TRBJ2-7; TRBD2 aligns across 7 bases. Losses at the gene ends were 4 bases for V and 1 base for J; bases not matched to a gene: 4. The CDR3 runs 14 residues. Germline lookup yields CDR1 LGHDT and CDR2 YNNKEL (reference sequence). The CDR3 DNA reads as TGTGCCAGCAGCCGACCGGGACTATCCTACGAGCAGTACTTC. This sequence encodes CASSRPGLSYEQYF.

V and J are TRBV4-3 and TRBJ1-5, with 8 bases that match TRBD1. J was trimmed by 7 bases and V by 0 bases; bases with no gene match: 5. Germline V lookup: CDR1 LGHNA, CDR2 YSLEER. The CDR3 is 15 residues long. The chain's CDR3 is CASSQEDRVGQPQHF. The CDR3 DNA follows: TGCGCCAGCAGCCAAGAGGACAGGGTTGGACAGCCCCAGCATTTT.

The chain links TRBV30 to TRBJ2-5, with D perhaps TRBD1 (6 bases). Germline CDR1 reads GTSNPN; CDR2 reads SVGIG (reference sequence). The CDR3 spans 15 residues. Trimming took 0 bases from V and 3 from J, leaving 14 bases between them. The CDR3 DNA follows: TGTGCCTGGAGTGTACGTGAGGGGGTCAAAGAGACCCAGTACTTC. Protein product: CAWSVREGVKETQYF.

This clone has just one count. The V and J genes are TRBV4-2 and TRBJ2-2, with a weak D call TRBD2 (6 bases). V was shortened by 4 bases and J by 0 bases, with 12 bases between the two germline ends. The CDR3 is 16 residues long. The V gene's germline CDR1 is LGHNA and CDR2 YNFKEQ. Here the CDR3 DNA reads TGTGCCAGCAGCCGCCCGCGGGGAACGAACACCGGGGAGCTGTTTTTT. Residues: CASSRPRGTNTGELFF.

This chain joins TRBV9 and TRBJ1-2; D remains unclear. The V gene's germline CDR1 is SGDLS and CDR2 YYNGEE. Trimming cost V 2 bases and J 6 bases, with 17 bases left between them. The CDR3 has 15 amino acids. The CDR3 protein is CASSVHAESSDGYTF. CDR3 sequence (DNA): TGTGCCAGCAGCGTGCATGCCGAGAGCTCTGATGGCTACACCTTC.

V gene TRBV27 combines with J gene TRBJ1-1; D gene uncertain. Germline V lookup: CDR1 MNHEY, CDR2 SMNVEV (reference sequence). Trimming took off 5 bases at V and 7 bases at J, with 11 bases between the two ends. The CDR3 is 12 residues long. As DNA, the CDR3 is TGTGCCAGCAGTCTCCCGGGAGGTGAAGCTTTCTTT. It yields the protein CASSLPGGEAFF.

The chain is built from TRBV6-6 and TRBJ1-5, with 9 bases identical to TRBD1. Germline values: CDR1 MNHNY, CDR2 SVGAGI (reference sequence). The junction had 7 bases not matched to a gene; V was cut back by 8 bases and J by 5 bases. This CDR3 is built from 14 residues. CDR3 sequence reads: CASAWTGEDQPQHF. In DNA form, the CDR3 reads TGTGCCAGCGCGTGGACAGGGGAAGATCAGCCCCAGCATTTT.

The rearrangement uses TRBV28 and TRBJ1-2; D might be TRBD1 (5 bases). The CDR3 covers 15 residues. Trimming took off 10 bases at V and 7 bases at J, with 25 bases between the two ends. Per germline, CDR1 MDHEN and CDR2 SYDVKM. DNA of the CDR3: TGTGCCATTCCAAACCTCCGGGACTCTGTTGGTGGCTACACCTTC. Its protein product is CAIPNLRDSVGGYTF.

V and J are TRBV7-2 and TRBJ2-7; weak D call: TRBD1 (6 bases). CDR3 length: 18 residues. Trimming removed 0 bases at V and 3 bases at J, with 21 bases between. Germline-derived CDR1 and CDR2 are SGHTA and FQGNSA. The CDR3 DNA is TGTGCCAGCAGCTTAGCTAGTGGGGGCTGGTCTACTCGCTACGAGCAGTACTTC. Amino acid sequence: CASSLASGGWSTRYEQYF. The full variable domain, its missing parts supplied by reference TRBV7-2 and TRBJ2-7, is GAGVSQSPSNKVTEKGKDVELRCDPISGHTALYWYRQSLGQGLEFLIYFQGNSAPDKSGLPSDRFSAERTGGSVSTLTIQRTQQEDSAVYLCASSLASGGWSTRYEQYFGPGTRLTVT.

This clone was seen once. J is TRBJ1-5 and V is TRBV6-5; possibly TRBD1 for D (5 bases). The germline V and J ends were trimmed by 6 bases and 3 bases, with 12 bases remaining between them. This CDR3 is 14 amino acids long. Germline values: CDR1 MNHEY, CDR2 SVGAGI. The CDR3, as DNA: TGTGCCAGCAGGTCCGACAGAGACAATCAGCCCCAGCATTTT. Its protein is CASRSDRDNQPQHF.

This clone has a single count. CDR3 sequence (DNA): TGTGCCAGCAGTTGGCAGGGGGGCACAGATACGCAGTATTTT. This sequence encodes CASSWQGGTDTQYF. V gene TRBV6-6 combines with J gene TRBJ2-3, with TRBD1 matching over 7 bases. This CDR3 region has 14 residues. Germline V gives CDR1 MNHNY, CDR2 SVGAGI (reference sequence). The J segment lost 1 base and the V segment lost 4 bases, leaving 2 bases of the junction unmatched.